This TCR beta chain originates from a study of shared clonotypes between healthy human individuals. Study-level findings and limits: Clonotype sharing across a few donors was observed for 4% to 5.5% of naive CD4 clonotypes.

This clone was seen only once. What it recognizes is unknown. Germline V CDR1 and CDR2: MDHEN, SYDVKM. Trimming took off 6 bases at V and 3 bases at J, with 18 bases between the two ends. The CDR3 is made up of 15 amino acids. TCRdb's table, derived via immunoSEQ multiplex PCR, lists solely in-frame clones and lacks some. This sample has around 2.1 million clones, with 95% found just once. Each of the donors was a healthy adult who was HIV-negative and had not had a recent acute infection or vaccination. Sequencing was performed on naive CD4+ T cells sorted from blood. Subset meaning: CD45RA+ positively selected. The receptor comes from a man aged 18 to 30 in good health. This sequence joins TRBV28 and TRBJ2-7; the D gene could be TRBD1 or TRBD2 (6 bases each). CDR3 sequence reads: CASSPEGVGGYEQYF. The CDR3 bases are TGTGCCAGCAGCCCCGAGGGGGTGGGGGGCTACGAGCAGTACTTC.